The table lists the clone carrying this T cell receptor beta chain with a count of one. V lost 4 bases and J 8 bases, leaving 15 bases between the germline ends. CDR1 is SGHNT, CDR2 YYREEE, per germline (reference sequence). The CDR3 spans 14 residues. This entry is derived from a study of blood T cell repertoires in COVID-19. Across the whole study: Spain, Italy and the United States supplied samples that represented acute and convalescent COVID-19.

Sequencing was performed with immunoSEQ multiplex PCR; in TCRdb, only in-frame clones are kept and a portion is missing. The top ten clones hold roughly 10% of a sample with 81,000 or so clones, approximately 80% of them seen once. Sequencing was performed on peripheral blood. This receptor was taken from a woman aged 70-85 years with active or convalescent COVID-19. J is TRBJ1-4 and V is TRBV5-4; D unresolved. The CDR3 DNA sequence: TGTGCCAGCAGCCTCGACATAAGCGGAGAAAAACTGTTTTTT. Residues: CASSLDISGEKLFF.